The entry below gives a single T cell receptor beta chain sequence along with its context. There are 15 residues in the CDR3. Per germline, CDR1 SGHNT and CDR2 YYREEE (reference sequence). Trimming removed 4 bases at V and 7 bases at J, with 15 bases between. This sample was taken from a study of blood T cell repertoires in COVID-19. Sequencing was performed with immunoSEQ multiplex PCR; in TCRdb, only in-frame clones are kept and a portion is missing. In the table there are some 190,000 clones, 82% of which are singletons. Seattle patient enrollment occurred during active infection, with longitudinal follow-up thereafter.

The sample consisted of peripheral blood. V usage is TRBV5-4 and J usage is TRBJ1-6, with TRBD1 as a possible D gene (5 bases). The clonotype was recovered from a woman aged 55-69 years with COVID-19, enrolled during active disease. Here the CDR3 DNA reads TGTGCCAGCAGCCTTCACAGGCACCTGAATTCACCCCTCCACTTT. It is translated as CASSLHRHLNSPLHF.